Given below is one T cell receptor beta chain in context. Its antigen remains unidentified. No clone much larger than this one lies a single base away; base qualities are absent. The record originates from a study of long-term antiretroviral therapy in people with HIV (dated by TCRdb to between 2022 and 2023). In the study overall: The earliest samples were collected roughly a decade before the 2015 WHO recommendation for immediate ART, at a time when ART was usually postponed until CD4 counts fell. A retrospective serial study tested whether ART initiation and durable HIV suppression were associated with changes in peripheral blood TRB repertoire composition and diversity. A total of roughly 180 cryopreserved PBMC samples were contributed to the cohort by 30 adults with confirmed HIV infection, with samples collected serially over a mean of approximately six years (range 1-12). Of the roughly 30 participants with HIV, 10 to 11 were female. No cross-contamination during QIAcube processing turned up in test extractions that ran a monoclonal T-cell line alongside 33 polyclonal samples. Paper-wide results and their limitations: Expanded TRB clones identified before ART initiation dominated the repertoire across all time points, though the dominance fluctuated and decreased in many PLHIV after ART. Samples dated from the mid-2000s to the late 2010s, and the ART regimens used may be less effective than current ones. Because cell numbers in pre-ART samples were limited, unsorted PBMC were profiled instead of sorted CD4+ and CD8+ T cells. Starting ART was linked to a significant rise in TRB diversity, yet even after long-term ART the diversity remained significantly lower than in transplant donor controls. Narrower CDR3 length ranges were observed in HIV repertoires than in controls, and an antigen-experienced repertoire with only a slight naive shift after ART was suggested by the network structure. Owing to limited PBMC availability, only the TCR beta chain was sequenced, without alpha chain pairing. Inferences about post-ART repertoire changes were limited because no data were available on ART adherence, viral resistance or therapy changes.

CDR1 and CDR2, per the germline V gene, are SGHDT and YYEEEE. V is trimmed back by 4 bases and J by 7 bases, and the junction contains 10 bases that no gene match accounts for. The CDR3 has 14 amino acids, counting the end cysteine and phenylalanine. Left in the record is the CDR3 DNA by itself, 42 bases read in frame from the first base. Participants were included only if at least one PBMC sample before ART initiation and at least two post-ART samples were available. Treatment was received in the United States of America by all participants with HIV. Before DNA extraction, cryopreserved samples of about 0.95-11 million PBMC were thawed and then washed. At the time of the earliest PBMC sample for each participant with HIV, ages ranged from roughly 23 to 55 years. Each participant contributed PBMC samples from 1-4 timepoints before ART initiation and 2-8 timepoints after ART initiation, with a median of 7 samples. Serial HIV viral load, CD4+ T-cell count, ART history and demographic data were obtained for every participant. Genomic DNA was extracted from unsorted PBMC with a Qiagen kit on a QIAcube, with processing performed in batches of 12 samples.

The immunoSEQ hsTCRB v3.0 assay was used at survey level resolution to sequence the TRB variable region. TRB sequencing targeted a depth of about 40,000-55,000 T-cell genomes per sample. TRB libraries were pooled and sequenced on an Illumina MiSeq using a v3 150-cycle kit. Per the original workflow: Analysis of repertoires was carried out in R inside a reproducible Nextflow workflow spanning QC, data transformation and analysis. LymphoSeq2, an R package for exploring AIRR-Seq data, was used to implement the custom analyses. A handful of samples yielding fewer than 5000 total TRB sequences were excluded, leaving approximately 190 analyzed HIV repertoires. Among the approximately 180 HIV repertoires that were kept, around 60 were collected before ART initiation and about 130 were collected after ART initiation. Repertoires were downsampled to 5000 TRB nucleotide sequences, and summary statistics were averaged over 100 downsampling iterations. TRB sequences were retained for analysis only if CDR3 regions of at least seven amino acids were present. A Shannon entropy-derived clonality score and the Gini coefficient were used to measure diversity. In repertoire networks, the top 5000 CDR3 amino acid sequences were linked whenever an edit distance of one separated two sequences. For TRB CDR3 amino acid sequences, GLIPH2 was used to predict antigen specificity groups and MHC restriction. CDR3 amino acid sequences were matched against VDJdb and McPAS-TCR to flag known CMV, EBV, HIV or tissue antigen associations. Pre-ART, post-ART and control groups were compared with Wilcoxon signed-rank tests and Holm-Bonferroni correction. This is the immuneACCESS table as TCRdb keeps it, with only in-frame sequences that have V and J called. A part of the clones is gone; compared with another copy, unresolved V genes explain less than half, and the rest is unexplained. The V and J calls and the clone size are those of that table, but D and trimming were determined from the DNA. A total of 18,000 or so clones appear in this sample, 75% to 90% of them only once. Roughly 9.3% of the sample is taken by the ten largest.

This clonotype was sampled from a man aged 45-65 years with HIV. The specimen comprised unsorted PBMCs, sampled 4.2 years after starting antiretroviral therapy. The rearranged chain carries TRBV5-6 and TRBJ2-7, and 8 junction bases match TRBD2. The CDR3 sequence is CASSLRRGAWEQYF. The DNA sequence reads TGTGCCAGCAGCCTCCGGCGGGGGGCGTGGGAGCAGTACTTC.